The entry that follows covers one TCR beta chain sequence. Its antigen is still unknown. J gave up 8 bases and V 1 base, and 9 bases lay outside the gene matches. This CDR3 contains 15 residues. In germline, CDR1 is SEHNR, CDR2 FQNEAQ (reference sequence). The sample belongs to a study of T cell responses to AZD1222 COVID-19 vaccine. Notes on the study in general: Clonal diversity may have been underestimated, and the donors were mostly white British, with more females than males. At baseline, seropositivity was found in only a handful of AZD1222 recipients. Unmutated variant regions are reportedly targeted by nearly half of spike-specific TCRs.

The table came from immunoSEQ multiplex PCR; TCRdb's copy has only in-frame clones and leaves some out. Of approximately 140,000 clones listed, under 95% were seen once; the top ten hold 4% to 6%. Material: peripheral blood, obtained on day 0 of AZD1222 vaccination. The chain joins TRBV7-9 to TRBJ1-2; 8 nucleotides line up with TRBD1. The sequence came from an adult in good health. In nucleotides, the CDR3 is TGTGCCAGCAGCTTAGGGACAGGGAAGGTTGTCGGCTACACCTTC. It encodes CASSLGTGKVVGYTF.